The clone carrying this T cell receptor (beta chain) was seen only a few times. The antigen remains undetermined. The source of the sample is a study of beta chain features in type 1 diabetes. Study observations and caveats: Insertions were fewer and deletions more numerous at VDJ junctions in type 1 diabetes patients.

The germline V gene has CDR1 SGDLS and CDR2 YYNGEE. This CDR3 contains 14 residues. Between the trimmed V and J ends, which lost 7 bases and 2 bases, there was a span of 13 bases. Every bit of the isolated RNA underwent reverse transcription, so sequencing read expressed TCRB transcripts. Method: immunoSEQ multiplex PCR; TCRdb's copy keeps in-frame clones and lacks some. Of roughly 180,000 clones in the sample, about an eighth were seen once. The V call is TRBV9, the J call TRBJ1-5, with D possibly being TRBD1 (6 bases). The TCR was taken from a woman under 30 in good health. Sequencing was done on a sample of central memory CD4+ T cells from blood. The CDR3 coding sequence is TGTGCCAGCTCCCGACAGGACCGCAATCAGCCCCAGCATTTT. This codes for CASSRQDRNQPQHF.